These 18 T cell receptor beta chains were sequenced from one sample in a study of regulatory T cells in long-lasting Graves disease. Time point: newly diagnosed GD, antithyroid drugs for less than 3 months. PBMC RNA served as the TCR library source. Assembly of TCR beta libraries relied on iRepertoire HTBI primers together with Arm-PCR of CDR3 regions. From the multiplex PCR reads, TCRdb called clonotypes with MiXCR, one entry per CDR3 protein. The repertoire consists of 400,000 to 550,000 distinct CDR3 sequences, with 15% occurring once and the leading ten covering over 15%. This sample was also put to use in a study of T cells in Graves' hyperthyroidism and ophthalmopathy.

The sample was peripheral blood mononuclear cells (PBMCs), taken at new diagnosis, from a patient treated with antithyroid drugs. These receptors all come from a woman aged 30 to 39 with Graves disease.

This clonotype was observed at least ten times. The chain has TRBV2 and TRBJ1-1; D perhaps matches TRBD1 (6 bases). V was cut by 8 bases and J by 0 bases, with 16 bases left in between. CDR3 length equals 15 residues. Germline values: CDR1 SNHLY, CDR2 FYNNEI. In DNA form, the CDR3 reads TGTGCCAGCCCCAGGCGGGGGGACATGAACACTGAAGCTTTCTTT. It translates to CASPRRGDMNTEAFF.

J is TRBJ2-7 and V is TRBV6-1; a weak D match, TRBD1 (8 bases). CDR1 MNHNS and CDR2 SASEGT come from the germline V gene. The CDR3 runs 15 residues. The V end lost 7 bases, the J end lost 3 bases, and 19 bases lay between the germline ends. The CDR3 DNA follows: TGTGCCAGCAACCCGACAGGGGAGGGGAACTACGAGCAGTACTTC. This codes for CASNPTGEGNYEQYF.

The CDR3 DNA sequence: TGTGCCAGCAGTTACTCGATCGGAGGGCGGCATGGCTACACCTTC. This translates into CASSYSIGGRHGYTF. The chain combines TRBV6-6 with TRBJ1-2; D unclear. With 0 bases removed from V and 6 bases from J, the gap between germline ends came to 14 bases. This CDR3 is 15 amino acids long. CDR1 and CDR2 (germline): MNHNY, SVGAGI (reference sequence).

This clonotype was counted many times. The chain is built from TRBV28 and TRBJ2-2, with D hard to call. V lost 10 bases and J lost 2, with 5 bases in between. CDR1 is MDHEN and CDR2 is SYDVKM in the germline V gene. The CDR3 is 11 residues long. The CDR3 is CAIHNTGELFF. The CDR3, as DNA: TGTGCCATCCACAACACCGGGGAGCTGTTTTTT. Full variable domain (outside the CDR3, taken from reference TRBV28 and TRBJ2-2): DVKVTQSSRYLVKRTGEKVFLECVQDMDHENMFWYRQDPGLGLRLIYFSYDVKMKEKGDIPEGYSVSREKKERFSLILESASTNQTSMYLCAIHNTGELFFGEGSRLTVL.

The chain couples TRBV29-1 to TRBJ1-5, with 7 bases that match TRBD1. Looked up from germline, CDR1 is SQVTM and CDR2 is ANQGSEA. The CDR3 spans 12 residues. V trimming: 6 bases; J trimming: 3 bases; junction bases outside the gene matches: 2. The CDR3 region has the DNA TGCAGCGTGGGGACAGACAATCAGCCCCAGCATTTT. The encoded protein is CSVGTDNQPQHF.

Only a few counts were recorded for this clonotype. The chain links TRBV24-1 to TRBJ2-1; the D gene is possibly TRBD1 (5 bases). This CDR3 contains 12 residues. V was trimmed by 1 base and J by 15 bases, leaving 12 bases between them. Germline CDR1 KGHDR, CDR2 SFDVKD. The DNA for the CDR3 is TGTGCCACCAGTGATTTTAGGGGCCAAGCGTTCTTC. Its protein is CATSDFRGQAFF.

This clonotype came up a few times. CDR3 in DNA: TGTGCCAGCAGCGTAGAACCGGGGGCGAGCACAGATACGCAGTATTTT. This translates into CASSVEPGASTDTQYF. V and J are TRBV9 and TRBJ2-3; D might be TRBD1 or TRBD2, each matching 6 bases. The CDR3 totals 16 residues. Trimming took 0 bases from V and 0 from J, leaving 11 bases between them. Germline loops: CDR1 SGDLS, CDR2 YYNGEE.

This clonotype was counted between two and nine times. The chain couples TRBV19 to TRBJ2-4; the D is unclear. Per germline, CDR1 LNHDA and CDR2 SQIVND (reference sequence). The CDR3 extends over 16 amino acids. V was clipped by 0 bases and J by 2 bases, with 11 bases between them. The CDR3 spells CASSIDERVSKNIQYF. For the CDR3, the DNA is TGTGCCAGTAGTATAGATGAAAGGGTGTCCAAAAACATTCAGTACTTC.

This clonotype showed up many times. The chain carries TRBV4-2 and TRBJ1-5; D is possibly TRBD1 (5 bases). This CDR3 comprises 16 residues. Germline CDR1 reads LGHNA; CDR2 reads YNFKEQ. V was trimmed by 1 base and J by 0 bases, leaving 10 bases between them. The CDR3 is CASSQGGRSSNQPQHF. The CDR3 DNA is TGTGCCAGCAGCCAAGGGGGCAGGAGTAGCAATCAGCCCCAGCATTTT.

J is TRBJ1-4 and V is TRBV5-1, with no clear D. The CDR3 length is 17 residues. The V and J ends lost 2 bases and 0 bases respectively, with 14 bases between them. The germline gives CDR1 SGHRS, CDR2 YFSETQ. CDR3 DNA: TGCGCCAGCAGCTTAGGAGTAACAGATGCAACTAATGAAAAACTGTTTTTT. This gives the protein CASSLGVTDATNEKLFF.

The chain uses TRBV28 and TRBJ2-3; 8 bases are shared with TRBD2. CDR3 length: 14 residues. Looked up from germline, CDR1 is MDHEN and CDR2 is SYDVKM. V lost 5 bases and J lost 4; bases outside the gene matches: 5. CDR3 nucleotide sequence: TGTGCCAGCAGTGCGGGACTAGTTCCAGATACGCAGTATTTT. Amino acids: CASSAGLVPDTQYF.

The rearrangement links TRBV20-1 to TRBJ2-3; TRBD1 matches 7 bases. The CDR3 covers 12 residues. From germline, CDR1 is DFQATT and CDR2 SNEGSKA (reference sequence). The J segment lost 3 bases and the V segment lost 5 bases, leaving 2 bases of the junction unmatched. CDR3: CSAGQVTDTQYF. The CDR3 nucleotides read TGCAGTGCTGGACAGGTAACAGATACGCAGTATTTT.

This clonotype was seen a few times. The chain is built from TRBV28 and TRBJ2-1; D is possibly TRBD1 (6 bases). V lost 6 bases and J 5 bases, leaving 17 bases between the germline ends. Germline CDR1 MDHEN, CDR2 SYDVKM. The CDR3 sequence is 15 residues long. The CDR3 is CASSLRDRSHNEQFF. CDR3 sequence (DNA): TGTGCCAGCAGCTTACGTGACAGGAGCCACAATGAGCAGTTCTTC.

This clonotype has just one count. The chain employs TRBV27 and TRBJ2-2; TRBD2 matches at 9 bases. From germline, CDR1 is MNHEY and CDR2 SMNVEV (reference sequence). The CDR3 totals 15 residues. Unmatched junction bases numbered 9, after V lost 7 bases and J lost 6 bases. The CDR3 DNA reads as TGTGCCAGCATATGCCTAGCGGGAAAGGCCGGGGAGCTGTTTTTT. Protein: CASICLAGKAGELFF.

This clonotype came up once. The chain combines TRBV20-1 with TRBJ2-7, with 12 bases that match TRBD2. The germline gives CDR1 DFQATT, CDR2 SNEGSKA (reference sequence). J was trimmed by 6 bases and V by 5 bases; bases with no gene match: 20. The CDR3 runs to 18 residues. DNA of the CDR3: TGCAGTGCTCAACCTTGGACTAGCGGGAATCGCGGTAGAGGCGAGCAGTACTTC. It translates to CSAQPWTSGNRGRGEQYF.

This clonotype was counted at least ten times. CDR3 amino acids: CASSHGSGGGSNQPQHF. In DNA form, the CDR3 reads TGTGCCAGCAGTCATGGGTCGGGCGGGGGAAGCAATCAGCCCCAGCATTTT. This chain joins TRBV12-3 or TRBV12-4 and TRBJ1-5, with D tentatively TRBD1 (5 bases). Trimming pared 5 bases from V and 1 base from J, leaving 18 bases between. The length of the CDR3 is 17 residues.

This clonotype was observed at least ten times. CDR3: CATAGRRLASSYNEQFF. In DNA, the CDR3 is TGTGCCACCGCGGGGCGTAGACTAGCGAGCTCCTACAATGAGCAGTTCTTC. V gene TRBV19 combines with J gene TRBJ2-1; 8 bases map to TRBD2. The length of the CDR3 is 17 residues. V trimming: 10 bases; J trimming: 0 bases; junction bases outside the gene matches: 14. Germline CDR1 LNHDA, CDR2 SQIVND (reference sequence).

This clonotype was counted ten times or more. One end of the junction does not line up with germline, which may come from a read error. The CDR3 DNA reads as TGTGCCAGCTCATCACCGGGACTAGCGGGAGGAAACCAAGAGACCCAGTACTTC. Translating it yields CASSSPGLAGGNQETQYF. The chain links TRBV18 to TRBJ2-5, with TRBD2 matching 15 bases. The germline V gene has CDR1 KGHSH and CDR2 LQKENI. CDR3 length: 18 amino acids.